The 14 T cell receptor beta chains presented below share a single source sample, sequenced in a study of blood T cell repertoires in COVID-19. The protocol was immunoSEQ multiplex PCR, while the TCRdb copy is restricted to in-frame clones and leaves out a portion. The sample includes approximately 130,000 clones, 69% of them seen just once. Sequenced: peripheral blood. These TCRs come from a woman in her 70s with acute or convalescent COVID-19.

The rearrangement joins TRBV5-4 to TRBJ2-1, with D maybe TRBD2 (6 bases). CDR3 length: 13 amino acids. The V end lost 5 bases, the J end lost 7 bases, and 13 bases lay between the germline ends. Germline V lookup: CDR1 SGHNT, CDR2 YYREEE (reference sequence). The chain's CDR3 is CASSSLGGNEQFF. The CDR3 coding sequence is TGTGCCAGCAGTTCCCTCGGGGGAAATGAGCAGTTCTTC.

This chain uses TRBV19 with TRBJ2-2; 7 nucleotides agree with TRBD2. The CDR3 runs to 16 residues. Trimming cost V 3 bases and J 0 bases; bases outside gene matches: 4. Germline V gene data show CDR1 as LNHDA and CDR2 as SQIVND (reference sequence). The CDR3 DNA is TGTGCCAGTAGTATTAACCTAGCGGCGAACACCGGGGAGCTGTTTTTT. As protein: CASSINLAANTGELFF.

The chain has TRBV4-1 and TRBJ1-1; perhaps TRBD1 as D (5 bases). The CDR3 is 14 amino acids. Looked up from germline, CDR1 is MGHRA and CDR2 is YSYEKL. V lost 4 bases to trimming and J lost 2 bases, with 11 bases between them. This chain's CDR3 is CASSPPTVNTEAFF. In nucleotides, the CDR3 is TGCGCCAGCAGCCCGCCGACAGTCAACACTGAAGCTTTCTTT.

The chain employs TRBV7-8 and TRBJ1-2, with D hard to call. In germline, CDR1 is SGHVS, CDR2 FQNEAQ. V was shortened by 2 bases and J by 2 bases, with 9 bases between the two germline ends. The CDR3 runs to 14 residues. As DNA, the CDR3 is TGTGCCAGCAGCTTAATCGACTTAAACTATGGCTACACCTTC. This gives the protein CASSLIDLNYGYTF.

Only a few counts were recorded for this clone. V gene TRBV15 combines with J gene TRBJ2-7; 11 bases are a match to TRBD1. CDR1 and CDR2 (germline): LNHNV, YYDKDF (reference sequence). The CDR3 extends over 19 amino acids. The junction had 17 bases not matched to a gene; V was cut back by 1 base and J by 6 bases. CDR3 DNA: TGTGCCACCAGCAGAGCGTACTTAGGAGGACAGGGGGCGCGTCGCGAGCAGTACTTC. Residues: CATSRAYLGGQGARREQYF.

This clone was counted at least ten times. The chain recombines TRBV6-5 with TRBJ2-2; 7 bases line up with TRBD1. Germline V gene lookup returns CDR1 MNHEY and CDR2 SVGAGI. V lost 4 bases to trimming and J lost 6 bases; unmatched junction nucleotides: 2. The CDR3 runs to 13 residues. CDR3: CASSLQGSGELFF. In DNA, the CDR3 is TGTGCCAGCAGTTTACAGGGGTCCGGGGAGCTGTTTTTT.

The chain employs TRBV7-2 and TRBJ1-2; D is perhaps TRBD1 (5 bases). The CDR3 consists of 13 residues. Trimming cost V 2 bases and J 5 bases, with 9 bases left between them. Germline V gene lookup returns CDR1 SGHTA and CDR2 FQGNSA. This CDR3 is CASSLRQQYGYTF. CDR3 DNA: TGTGCCAGCAGCTTACGACAGCAGTATGGCTACACCTTC.

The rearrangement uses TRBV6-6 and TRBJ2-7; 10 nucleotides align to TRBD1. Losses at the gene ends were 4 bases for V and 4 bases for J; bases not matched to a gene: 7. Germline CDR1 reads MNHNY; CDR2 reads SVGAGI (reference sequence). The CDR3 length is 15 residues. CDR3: CASSSGQGLKYEQYF. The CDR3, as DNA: TGTGCCAGCAGTTCGGGACAGGGGTTGAAGTACGAGCAGTACTTC.

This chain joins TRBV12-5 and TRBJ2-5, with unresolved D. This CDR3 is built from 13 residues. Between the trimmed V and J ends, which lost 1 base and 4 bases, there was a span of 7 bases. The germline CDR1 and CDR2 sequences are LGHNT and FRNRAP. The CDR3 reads CASGLGGGETQYF. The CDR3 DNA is TGTGCTAGTGGTTTGGGTGGCGGAGAGACCCAGTACTTC.

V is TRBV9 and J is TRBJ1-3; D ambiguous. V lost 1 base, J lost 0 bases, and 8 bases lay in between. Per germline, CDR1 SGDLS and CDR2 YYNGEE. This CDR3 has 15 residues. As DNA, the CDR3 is TGTGCCAGCAGCGTAACCGCAGACTCTGGAAACACCATATATTTT. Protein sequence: CASSVTADSGNTIYF.

This chain's CDR3 is CSVEMTGSYNEQFF. Here the CDR3 DNA reads TGCAGCGTTGAGATGACAGGCTCCTACAATGAGCAGTTCTTC. The chain has TRBV29-1 and TRBJ2-1, with TRBD1 as a possible D gene (6 bases). Trimming stripped 3 bases from V and 0 bases from J, with 9 bases between. The germline CDR1 and CDR2 sequences are SQVTM and ANQGSEA. This CDR3 contains 14 residues.

DNA for the CDR3: TGTGCTAGTGGCCCTGGACTAGCCCCCGATACGCAGTATTTT. Its translation is CASGPGLAPDTQYF. J is TRBJ2-3 and V is TRBV12-5, with 8 bases identical to TRBD2. Germline V lookup: CDR1 LGHNT, CDR2 FRNRAP. The CDR3 extends over 14 amino acids. Trimming cost V 6 bases and J 6 bases; bases outside gene matches: 8.

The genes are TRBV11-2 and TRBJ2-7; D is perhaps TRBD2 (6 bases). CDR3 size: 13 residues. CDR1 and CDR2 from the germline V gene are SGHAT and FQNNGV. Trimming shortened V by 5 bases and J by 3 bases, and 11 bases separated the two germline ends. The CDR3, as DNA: TGTGCCAGCAGCCAGGGACTGCGCTACGAGCAGTACTTC. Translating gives CASSQGLRYEQYF. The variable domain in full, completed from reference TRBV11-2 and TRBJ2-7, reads EAGVAQSPRYKIIEKRQSVAFWCNPISGHATLYWYQQILGQGPKLLIQFQNNGVVDDSQLPKDRFSAERLKGVDSTLKIQPAKLEDSAVYLCASSQGLRYEQYFGPGTRLTVT.

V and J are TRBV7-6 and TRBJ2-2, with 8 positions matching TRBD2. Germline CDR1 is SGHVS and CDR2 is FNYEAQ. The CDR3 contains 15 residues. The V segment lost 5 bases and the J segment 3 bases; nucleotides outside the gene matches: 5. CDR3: CASSVRGGDTGELFF. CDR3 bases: TGTGCCAGCAGCGTACGGGGGGGCGACACCGGGGAGCTGTTTTTT. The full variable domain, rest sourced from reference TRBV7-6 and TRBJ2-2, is GAGVSQSPRYKVTKRGQDVALRCDPISGHVSLYWYRQALGQGPEFLTYFNYEAQQDKSGLPNDRFSAERPEGSISTLTIQRTEQRDSAMYRCASSVRGGDTGELFFGEGSRLTVL.